This is a list of T cell receptor beta chains from one sample in a study of blood T cell repertoires in COVID-19. The table came from immunoSEQ multiplex PCR; TCRdb's copy has only in-frame clones and leaves some out. The sample includes about 190,000 clones, around 83% of them seen just once. What was sequenced was PBMCs or T cells enriched from blood (not recorded which). Receptors originate from a woman in her twenties or thirties who had been exposed to COVID-19. The CDR3 runs from the conserved cysteine through the conserved F or W. A D gene is named only where the DNA matches it firmly. Expanded clones are given a class, and other clones once, few, many or no size at all.

v_call: TRBV9
j_call: TRBJ2-7
clone_size: NA
d_call: NA
cdr3_aa: CASSPSNHQYEQYF
cdr3_nt: TGTGCCAGCAGCCCCTCGAATCATCAGTACGAGCAGTACTTC

v_call: TRBV12-5
j_call: TRBJ1-6
clone_size: NA
d_call: NA
cdr3_aa: CASGPDSGSSPLHF
cdr3_nt: TGTGCTAGTGGCCCTGACAGTGGAAGTTCACCCCTCCACTTT

v_call: TRBV11-2
j_call: TRBJ1-3
clone_size: NA
d_call: TRBD1
cdr3_aa: CASSLDPGQGPSSGNTIYF
cdr3_nt: TGTGCCAGCAGCTTAGATCCGGGACAGGGTCCTAGCTCTGGAAACACCATATATTTT

v_call: TRBV15
j_call: TRBJ1-4
clone_size: NA
d_call: TRBD1
cdr3_aa: CATSRRPGGLEKLFF
cdr3_nt: TGTGCCACCAGCAGACGTCCAGGGGGCTTGGAAAAACTGTTTTTT

v_call: TRBV19
j_call: TRBJ2-6
clone_size: NA
d_call: TRBD1
cdr3_aa: CASSMGTVSGANVLTF
cdr3_nt: TGTGCCAGTAGTATGGGGACAGTCTCTGGGGCCAACGTCCTGACTTTC

v_call: TRBV5-4
j_call: TRBJ2-5
clone_size: NA
d_call: NA
cdr3_aa: CASSLDSYQETQYF
cdr3_nt: TGTGCCAGCAGCTTGGACAGCTATCAAGAGACCCAGTACTTC

v_call: TRBV11-2
j_call: TRBJ2-3
clone_size: NA
d_call: NA
cdr3_aa: CASSLGGVNTQYF
cdr3_nt: TGTGCCAGCAGCTTAGGCGGCGTTAATACGCAGTATTTT

v_call: TRBV7-8
j_call: TRBJ1-1
clone_size: NA
d_call: NA
cdr3_aa: CASRDREVGVNTEAFF
cdr3_nt: TGTGCCAGCCGAGACCGCGAGGTTGGAGTGAACACTGAAGCTTTCTTT

v_call: TRBV9
j_call: TRBJ1-1
clone_size: NA
d_call: NA
cdr3_aa: CASQKDMNTEAFF
cdr3_nt: TGTGCCAGCCAGAAGGACATGAACACTGAAGCTTTCTTT

v_call: TRBV30
j_call: TRBJ1-2
clone_size: NA
d_call: TRBD1
cdr3_aa: CAWSQDRVAYTF
cdr3_nt: TGTGCCTGGAGTCAGGACAGGGTGGCCTACACCTTC

v_call: TRBV7-5
j_call: TRBJ2-7
clone_size: once
d_call: NA
cdr3_aa: CAKTSGGRRGEQYF
cdr3_nt: TGTGCCAAAACTAGCGGGGGACGGCGGGGGGAGCAGTACTTC

v_call: TRBV6-2/TRBV6-3
j_call: TRBJ1-2
clone_size: NA
d_call: NA
cdr3_aa: CASSLRGWGYTF
cdr3_nt: TGTGCCAGCAGCCTCAGGGGATGGGGCTACACCTTC

v_call: TRBV5-1
j_call: TRBJ1-1
clone_size: NA
d_call: NA
cdr3_aa: CASKTGNTEAFF
cdr3_nt: TGCGCCAGCAAAACAGGGAACACTGAAGCTTTCTTT

v_call: TRBV30
j_call: TRBJ1-5
clone_size: NA
d_call: TRBD1
cdr3_aa: CAWGTAYSNQPQHF
cdr3_nt: TGTGCCTGGGGGACAGCATATAGCAATCAGCCCCAGCATTTT

v_call: TRBV10-3
j_call: TRBJ1-6
clone_size: NA
d_call: TRBD1
cdr3_aa: CAISPTGWNSPLHF
cdr3_nt: TGTGCCATCAGTCCGACAGGGTGGAATTCACCCCTCCACTTT

v_call: TRBV6-1
j_call: TRBJ1-4
clone_size: NA
d_call: TRBD1
cdr3_aa: CASSDLYVTGDTNEKLFF
cdr3_nt: TGTGCCAGCAGTGACTTATATGTGACAGGGGACACTAATGAAAAACTGTTTTTT

v_call: TRBV30
j_call: TRBJ2-5
clone_size: NA
d_call: TRBD2
cdr3_aa: CAWSLAGEETQYF
cdr3_nt: TGTGCCTGGAGCTTAGCGGGGGAAGAGACCCAGTACTTC

v_call: TRBV11-3
j_call: TRBJ2-2
clone_size: NA
d_call: NA
cdr3_aa: CASSGGPNTGELFF
cdr3_nt: TGTGCCAGCTCCGGGGGGCCGAACACCGGGGAGCTGTTTTTT

v_call: TRBV6-1
j_call: TRBJ1-2
clone_size: NA
d_call: NA
cdr3_aa: CASSEDSWEGYTF
cdr3_nt: TGTGCCAGCAGTGAAGACTCTTGGGAGGGCTACACCTTC

v_call: TRBV23-1
j_call: TRBJ1-5
clone_size: NA
d_call: NA
cdr3_aa: CASSRENRDSNQPQHF
cdr3_nt: TGCGCCAGCAGTCGAGAAAACAGGGATAGCAATCAGCCCCAGCATTTT

v_call: TRBV18
j_call: TRBJ1-1
clone_size: NA
d_call: TRBD1
cdr3_aa: CASSPPSRGPTEAFF
cdr3_nt: TGTGCCAGCTCACCACCGAGCAGGGGGCCAACTGAAGCTTTCTTT

v_call: TRBV5-6
j_call: TRBJ2-7
clone_size: NA
d_call: NA
cdr3_aa: CASSTARRVGYEQYF
cdr3_nt: TGTGCCAGCAGCACCGCCCGGAGGGTAGGCTACGAGCAGTACTTC

v_call: TRBV4-2
j_call: TRBJ2-5
clone_size: NA
d_call: TRBD2
cdr3_aa: CASSQVTSGGGQETQYF
cdr3_nt: TGTGCCAGCAGCCAAGTTACTAGCGGGGGGGGACAAGAGACCCAGTACTTC

v_call: TRBV2
j_call: TRBJ2-1
clone_size: NA
d_call: NA
cdr3_aa: CASIGLYNEQFF
cdr3_nt: TGTGCCAGCATTGGACTTTACAATGAGCAGTTCTTC

v_call: TRBV7-9
j_call: TRBJ1-4
clone_size: NA
d_call: TRBD1
cdr3_aa: CASSLVVWTGVDEKLFF
cdr3_nt: TGTGCCAGCAGCTTAGTTGTATGGACAGGGGTGGATGAAAAACTGTTTTTT

v_call: TRBV7-3
j_call: TRBJ1-1
clone_size: NA
d_call: NA
cdr3_aa: CASSPMGGFTEAFF
cdr3_nt: TGTGCCAGCAGCCCGATGGGAGGTTTCACTGAAGCTTTCTTT

v_call: TRBV9
j_call: TRBJ2-7
clone_size: NA
d_call: NA
cdr3_aa: CASSAVDSPSEEQYF
cdr3_nt: TGTGCCAGCAGCGCCGTTGACAGTCCTTCGGAGGAGCAGTACTTC

v_call: TRBV27
j_call: TRBJ1-6
clone_size: NA
d_call: TRBD1
cdr3_aa: CASSLRAPGGSPLHF
cdr3_nt: TGTGCCAGCAGTTTACGGGCGCCAGGGGGTTCACCCCTCCACTTT

v_call: TRBV7-2
j_call: TRBJ1-6
clone_size: NA
d_call: NA
cdr3_aa: CASSAGPLSPLHF
cdr3_nt: TGTGCCAGCAGCGCGGGACCCCTGTCACCCCTCCACTTT

v_call: TRBV27
j_call: TRBJ2-3
clone_size: NA
d_call: TRBD1
cdr3_aa: CASSLNPPVGQKADTQYF
cdr3_nt: TGTGCCAGCAGCTTAAACCCCCCCGTGGGACAGAAAGCAGATACGCAGTATTTT

v_call: TRBV18
j_call: TRBJ2-7
clone_size: NA
d_call: TRBD1
cdr3_aa: CASSPAWDRGALRSYEQYF
cdr3_nt: TGTGCCAGCTCACCAGCTTGGGACAGGGGTGCCCTTAGGTCCTACGAGCAGTACTTC

v_call: TRBV3-1/TRBV3-2
j_call: TRBJ1-3
clone_size: NA
d_call: NA
cdr3_aa: CASSQDLRVSGNTIYF
cdr3_nt: TGTGCCAGCAGCCAAGATTTGCGAGTTTCTGGAAACACCATATATTTT

v_call: TRBV18
j_call: TRBJ2-3
clone_size: NA
d_call: NA
cdr3_aa: CASSPGEAYGADTQYF
cdr3_nt: TGTGCCAGCTCACCAGGGGAGGCATATGGGGCAGATACGCAGTATTTT

v_call: TRBV6-1
j_call: TRBJ1-1
clone_size: NA
d_call: NA
cdr3_aa: CASSEEDSLSTEAFF
cdr3_nt: TGTGCCAGCAGTGAAGAGGACAGTCTGAGCACTGAAGCTTTCTTT

v_call: TRBV6-1
j_call: TRBJ1-6
clone_size: NA
d_call: TRBD1
cdr3_aa: CASSERTGNSPLHF
cdr3_nt: TGTGCCAGCAGTGAAAGGACAGGGAATTCACCCCTCCACTTT

v_call: TRBV7-9
j_call: TRBJ1-2
clone_size: NA
d_call: TRBD1
cdr3_aa: CASSLEQGHGYTF
cdr3_nt: TGTGCCAGCAGCTTAGAACAGGGGCACGGCTACACCTTC

v_call: TRBV9
j_call: TRBJ2-7
clone_size: NA
d_call: TRBD2
cdr3_aa: CASSSRTSGIYEQYF
cdr3_nt: TGTGCCAGCAGCTCCCGCACTAGCGGGATATACGAGCAGTACTTC

v_call: TRBV4-1
j_call: TRBJ1-5
clone_size: NA
d_call: TRBD1
cdr3_aa: CASSHRGQGRNQPQHF
cdr3_nt: TGCGCCAGCAGCCACCGGGGACAGGGTAGGAATCAGCCCCAGCATTTT